This is a list of T cell receptor beta chains from one sample in a study of CD8 T cells in ankylosing spondylitis. A single record per CDR3 protein comes from TCRdb applying MiXCR to the 5' RACE reads. The sample carries 220,000 or so distinct CDR3 sequences, roughly a tenth recorded once. Sequenced input: blood, either unsorted or a sorted T cell fraction (not recorded which). Receptors were obtained from a male donor with ankylosing spondylitis or in good health (not recorded which). Each CDR3 is given with its conserved first and last residue. D genes are given only for firm matches. Not every row has a clone size; where given, it reads once, few, many or a size class.

j_call d_call clone_size v_call cdr3_nt cdr3_aa
TRBJ2-6 NA NA TRBV7-2 TGTGCCAGCAGCTTATCAGTGATTGGGGCCAACGTCCTGACTTTC CASSLSVIGANVLTF
TRBJ1-3 NA many TRBV12-3/TRBV12-4 TGTGCCAGCAGTTTTGGGGTCTCTGGAAACACCATATATTTT CASSFGVSGNTIYF
TRBJ2-4 NA many TRBV7-2 TGTGCCAGCAGCTTATTAGGGAAGATAAACATTCAGTACTTC CASSLLGKINIQYF
TRBJ1-5 NA many TRBV7-2 TGTGCCAGCACCCAGGACAGCGGCAATCAGCCCCAGCATTTT CASTQDSGNQPQHF
TRBJ2-1 NA few TRBV20-1 TGCAGTGCCCAGGGTGTGGATGAGCAGTTCTTC CSAQGVDEQFF
TRBJ2-7 NA many TRBV3-1 TGTGCCAGCAGCCAAGATTCCTACGAGCAGTACTTC CASSQDSYEQYF
TRBJ2-5 TRBD2 many TRBV20-1 TGCAGTGCTAGCGGGGGGGGGTCGACGGTTTACTTC CSASGGGSTVYF
TRBJ2-2 NA NA TRBV29-1 TGCAGCGTTGAAGCGGCTGAGGAGGGCGAGGTCGGGGAGCTGTTTTTT CSVEAAEEGEVGELFF
TRBJ2-7 TRBD2 few TRBV7-6 TGTGCCAGCAGCTCGGGACTAGCGGGGGGTTACTACGAGCAGTACTTC CASSSGLAGGYYEQYF
TRBJ1-1 NA once TRBV3-1 TGTGCCAGCAGCTGGGGGCTGTCAACTGAAGCTTTCTTT CASSWGLSTEAFF
TRBJ2-1 TRBD2 many TRBV7-3 TGTGCCAGCAGCTTGACGAGCGGGGGGTCCTACAATGAGCAGTTCTTC CASSLTSGGSYNEQFF
TRBJ2-1 TRBD1 many TRBV27 TGTGCCAGCAGTTTACGAACAGGGGCCTACAATGAGCAGTTCTTC CASSLRTGAYNEQFF
TRBJ1-4 NA many TRBV15 TGTGCCACCAGCATCCTTGAAGCGGAAAAACTGTTTTTT CATSILEAEKLFF
TRBJ2-2 NA many TRBV2 TGTGCCAGCAGTGGGGACACGGCATCCACCGGGGAGCTGTTTTTT CASSGDTASTGELFF
TRBJ2-5 NA many TRBV9 TGTGCCAGCAACCCGACAGGTGGGGAGACCCAGTACTTC CASNPTGGETQYF
TRBJ1-5 NA many TRBV12-3/TRBV12-4 TGTGCCAGCAGTTTAGTAGTGTCAGGAGGGCAGCCCCAGCATTTT CASSLVVSGGQPQHF
TRBJ2-7 NA many TRBV5-1 TGCGCCAGCAGCTCGGACAGGAGGGCCTACGAGCAGTACTTC CASSSDRRAYEQYF
TRBJ1-1 TRBD1 few TRBV20-1 TGCAGTGCTAGAGGACGACAGGGAACACCCTCGAACACTGAAGCTTTCTTT CSARGRQGTPSNTEAFF
TRBJ1-1 NA NA TRBV18 TGTGCCAGCTCACCACGGTGGGGCGCAGGGGCGAACACTGAAGCTTTCTTT CASSPRWGAGANTEAFF
TRBJ2-3 TRBD2 NA TRBV11-2 TGTGCCAGCAGCTTATCCGGGACTAGCGGGGGCCCAATTTTCACAGATACGCAGTATTTT CASSLSGTSGGPIFTDTQYF
TRBJ2-3 NA many TRBV24-1 TGTGCCACCAGTGACAGTAGGAGGGGGCCTAGCACAGATACGCAGTATTTT CATSDSRRGPSTDTQYF
TRBJ2-1 TRBD2 many TRBV12-3/TRBV12-4 TGTGCCAGCACCTCTGGGGGTAGCGGGGGATACAATGAGCAGTTCTTC CASTSGGSGGYNEQFF
TRBJ1-5 NA few TRBV12-3/TRBV12-4 TGTGCCAGCAGTACCTCGGGGCAGGTCGGGAATCAGCCCCAGCATTTT CASSTSGQVGNQPQHF
TRBJ2-3 NA many TRBV7-2 TGTGCCAGCAGCTCAATCAGGGGTGGTAGAGATACGCAGTATTTT CASSSIRGGRDTQYF
TRBJ1-2 TRBD1 many TRBV20-1 TGCAGTGCTCGGGGTGCGCTCGGGACAGGGCAACTAGATAACTATGGCTACACCTTC CSARGALGTGQLDNYGYTF
TRBJ2-7 NA NA TRBV28 TGTGCCAGCAGATCAGGGGGGTCCCCCTACGAGCAGTACTTC CASRSGGSPYEQYF
TRBJ1-1 TRBD1 many TRBV5-6 TGTGCCAGCAGCCCGGGACAGGGTCCGGCGAACACTGAAGCTTTCTTT CASSPGQGPANTEAFF
TRBJ2-7 NA NA TRBV28 TGTGCCTCCTCTAAAGGAGTTGGCTACGAGCAGTACTTC CASSKGVGYEQYF
TRBJ1-3 NA few TRBV7-8 TGTGCCAGCAGCCCTCGAGTCAGCTCTGGAAACACCATATATTTT CASSPRVSSGNTIYF
TRBJ2-3 TRBD2 NA TRBV12-3/TRBV12-4 TGTGCCAGCAGGCCAAGGGCGGGGGGCACAGATACGCAGTATTTT CASRPRAGGTDTQYF
TRBJ2-1 NA many TRBV28 TGTGCCAGCAGCGTCGGGGGCACCTACAATGAGCAGTTCTTC CASSVGGTYNEQFF
TRBJ1-4 NA many TRBV6-1 TGTGCCAGCTGGGTCCGTTCTAATGAAAAACTGTTTTTT CASWVRSNEKLFF
TRBJ1-4 NA many TRBV29-1 TGCAGCGTTGCCCAGACTAATGAAAAACTGTTTTTT CSVAQTNEKLFF